The 2 T cell receptor beta chains below come from one sample, sequenced in a study of blood T cell repertoires in COVID-19. The data were produced by immunoSEQ multiplex PCR, yet TCRdb's version contains in-frame clones alone and is incomplete. The sample includes about 80,000 clones, around 82% of them seen just once. The sequencing sample was made of peripheral blood. The receptors originated from a human donor in a cohort sampled during active COVID-19.

This clone was seen just once. J is TRBJ2-7 and V is TRBV24-1; D is unresolved. The CDR3 extends over 13 amino acids. Germline-derived CDR1 and CDR2 are KGHDR and SFDVKD. Trimming stripped 3 bases from V and 3 bases from J, with 8 bases between. The CDR3 DNA follows: TGTGCCACCAGTGATAACCGGTTCTACGAGCAGTACTTC. This gives the protein CATSDNRFYEQYF.

This chain uses TRBV4-1 with TRBJ1-2; 8 bases map to TRBD1. The junction had 4 bases not matched to a gene; V was cut back by 0 bases and J by 7 bases. The CDR3 length is 14 residues. Per germline, CDR1 MGHRA and CDR2 YSYEKL. CDR3 sequence (DNA): TGCGCCAGCAGCCAAGATCAGGGGGCGCGTGGCTACACCTTC. This sequence encodes CASSQDQGARGYTF.